This T cell receptor (beta chain) appears in the sequencing data of a study of PD-1 blockade in classical Hodgkin lymphoma. Sample time point: newly diagnosed, previously untreated cHL patient sample. Applied to thawed PBMCs, magnetic negative selection was the method used to isolate CD8+ T cells. Comparison came from newly diagnosed, untreated classical Hodgkin lymphoma PBMCs. Profiling relied on immunoSEQ multiplex PCR, and the TCRdb table lists in-frame clones only, not all of them. The table records roughly 21,000 clones, about 87% of them present only once. Germline CDR1 MNHEY, CDR2 SVGAGI. The CDR3 runs to 12 residues. Trimming took 2 bases from V and 6 from J, leaving 6 bases between them.

This TCR was sampled from a human donor with classical Hodgkin lymphoma. The gene calls are TRBV6-5 and TRBJ2-3; possibly TRBD1 for D (6 bases). Sequencing was carried out using CD8+ T cells from blood. DNA of the CDR3: TGTGCCAGCAGTTACAGGGGGGATACGCAGTATTTT. This sequence encodes CASSYRGDTQYF.